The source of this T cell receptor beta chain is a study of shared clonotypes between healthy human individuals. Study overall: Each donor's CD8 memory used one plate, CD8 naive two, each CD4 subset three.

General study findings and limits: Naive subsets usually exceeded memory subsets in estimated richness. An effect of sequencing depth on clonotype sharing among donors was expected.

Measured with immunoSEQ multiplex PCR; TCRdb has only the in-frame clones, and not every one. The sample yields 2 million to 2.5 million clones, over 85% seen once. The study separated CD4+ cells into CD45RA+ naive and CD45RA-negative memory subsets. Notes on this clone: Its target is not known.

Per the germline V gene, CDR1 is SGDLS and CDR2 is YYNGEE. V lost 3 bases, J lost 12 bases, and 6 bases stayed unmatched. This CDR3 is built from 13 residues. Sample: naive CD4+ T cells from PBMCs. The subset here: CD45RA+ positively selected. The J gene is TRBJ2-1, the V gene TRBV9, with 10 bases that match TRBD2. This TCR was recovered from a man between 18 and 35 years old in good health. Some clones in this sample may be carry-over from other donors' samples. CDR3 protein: CASSALTSGMQFF. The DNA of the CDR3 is TGTGCCAGCAGCGCCCTAACTAGCGGGATGCAGTTCTTC.